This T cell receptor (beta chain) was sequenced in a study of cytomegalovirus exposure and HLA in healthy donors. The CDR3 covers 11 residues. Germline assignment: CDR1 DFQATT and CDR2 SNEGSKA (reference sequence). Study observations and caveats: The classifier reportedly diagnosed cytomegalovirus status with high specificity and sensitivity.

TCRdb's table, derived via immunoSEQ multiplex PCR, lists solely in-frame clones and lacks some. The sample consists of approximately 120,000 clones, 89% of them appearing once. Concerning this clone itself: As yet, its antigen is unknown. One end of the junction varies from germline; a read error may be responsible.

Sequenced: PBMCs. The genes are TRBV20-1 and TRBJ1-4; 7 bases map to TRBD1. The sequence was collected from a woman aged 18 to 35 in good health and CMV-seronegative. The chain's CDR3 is CSAAFPGTVLF. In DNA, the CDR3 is TGCAGTGCGGCTTTTCCCGGGACAGTCCTTTTT.